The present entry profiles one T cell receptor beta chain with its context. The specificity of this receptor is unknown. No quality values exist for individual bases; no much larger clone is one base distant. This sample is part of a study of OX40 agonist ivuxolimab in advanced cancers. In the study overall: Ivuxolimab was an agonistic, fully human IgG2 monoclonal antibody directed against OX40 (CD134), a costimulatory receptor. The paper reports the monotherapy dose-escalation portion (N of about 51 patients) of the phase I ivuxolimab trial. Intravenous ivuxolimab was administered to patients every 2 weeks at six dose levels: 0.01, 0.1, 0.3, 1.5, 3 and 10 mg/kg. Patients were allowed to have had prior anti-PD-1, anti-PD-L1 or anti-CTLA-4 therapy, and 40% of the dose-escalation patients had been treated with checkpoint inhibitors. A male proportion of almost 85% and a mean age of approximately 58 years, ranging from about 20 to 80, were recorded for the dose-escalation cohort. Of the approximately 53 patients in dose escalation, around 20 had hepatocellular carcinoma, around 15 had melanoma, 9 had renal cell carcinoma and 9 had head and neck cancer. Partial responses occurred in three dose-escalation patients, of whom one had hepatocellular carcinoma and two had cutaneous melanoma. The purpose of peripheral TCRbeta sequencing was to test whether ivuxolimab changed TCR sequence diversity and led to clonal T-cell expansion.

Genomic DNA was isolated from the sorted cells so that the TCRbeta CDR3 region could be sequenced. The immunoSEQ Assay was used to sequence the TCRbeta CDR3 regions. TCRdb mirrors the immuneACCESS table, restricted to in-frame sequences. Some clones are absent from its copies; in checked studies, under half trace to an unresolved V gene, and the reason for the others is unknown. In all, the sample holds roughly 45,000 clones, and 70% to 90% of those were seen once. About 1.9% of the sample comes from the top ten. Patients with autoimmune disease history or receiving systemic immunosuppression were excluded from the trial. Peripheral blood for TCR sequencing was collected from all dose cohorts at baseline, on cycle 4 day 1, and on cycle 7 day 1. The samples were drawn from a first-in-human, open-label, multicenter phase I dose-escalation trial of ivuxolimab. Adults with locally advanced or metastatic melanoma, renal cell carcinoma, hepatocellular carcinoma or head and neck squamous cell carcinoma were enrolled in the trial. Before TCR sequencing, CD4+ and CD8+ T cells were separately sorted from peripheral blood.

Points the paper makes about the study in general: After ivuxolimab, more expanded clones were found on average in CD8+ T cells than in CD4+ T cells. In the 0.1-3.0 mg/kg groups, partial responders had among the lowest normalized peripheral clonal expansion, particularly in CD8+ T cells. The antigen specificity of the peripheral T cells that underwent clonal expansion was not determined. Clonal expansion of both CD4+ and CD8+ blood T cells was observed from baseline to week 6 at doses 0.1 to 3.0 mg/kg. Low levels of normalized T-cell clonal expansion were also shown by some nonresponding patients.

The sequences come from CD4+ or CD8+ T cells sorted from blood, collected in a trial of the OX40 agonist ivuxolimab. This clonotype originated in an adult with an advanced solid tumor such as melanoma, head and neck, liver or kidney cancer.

The CDR3: CASSRITSGSGNEQFF. The bases read TGTGCCAGCAGCCGAATTACTAGCGGGAGTGGGAATGAGCAGTTCTTC. The rearranged chain carries TRBV27 and TRBJ2-1, with TRBD2 matching 11 junction bases. As encoded in the germline V gene (reference sequence), CDR1 is MNHEY while CDR2 is SMNVEV. The CDR3 numbers 16 residues from cysteine through phenylalanine. Only the CDR3 region is kept as DNA, spanning 48 bases read in frame from base 1. Trimming accounts for 6 bases at V and 7 bases at J, while the number of junction bases matched to no gene is 11.